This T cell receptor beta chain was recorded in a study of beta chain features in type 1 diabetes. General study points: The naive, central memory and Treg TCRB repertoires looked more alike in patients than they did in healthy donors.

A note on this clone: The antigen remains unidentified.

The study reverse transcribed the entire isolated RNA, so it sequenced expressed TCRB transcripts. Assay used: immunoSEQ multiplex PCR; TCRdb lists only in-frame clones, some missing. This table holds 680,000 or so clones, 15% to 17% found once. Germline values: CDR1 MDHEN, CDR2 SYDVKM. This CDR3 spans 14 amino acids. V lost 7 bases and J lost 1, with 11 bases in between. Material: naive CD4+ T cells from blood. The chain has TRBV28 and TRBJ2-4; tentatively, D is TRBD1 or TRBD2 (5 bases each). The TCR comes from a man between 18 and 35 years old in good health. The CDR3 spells CASTAGTAKNIQYF. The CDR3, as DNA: TGTGCCAGCACCGCTGGGACGGCCAAAAACATTCAGTACTTC. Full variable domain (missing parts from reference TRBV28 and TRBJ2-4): DVKVTQSSRYLVKRTGEKVFLECVQDMDHENMFWYRQDPGLGLRLIYFSYDVKMKEKGDIPEGYSVSREKKERFSLILESASTNQTSMYLCASTAGTAKNIQYFGAGTRLSVL.